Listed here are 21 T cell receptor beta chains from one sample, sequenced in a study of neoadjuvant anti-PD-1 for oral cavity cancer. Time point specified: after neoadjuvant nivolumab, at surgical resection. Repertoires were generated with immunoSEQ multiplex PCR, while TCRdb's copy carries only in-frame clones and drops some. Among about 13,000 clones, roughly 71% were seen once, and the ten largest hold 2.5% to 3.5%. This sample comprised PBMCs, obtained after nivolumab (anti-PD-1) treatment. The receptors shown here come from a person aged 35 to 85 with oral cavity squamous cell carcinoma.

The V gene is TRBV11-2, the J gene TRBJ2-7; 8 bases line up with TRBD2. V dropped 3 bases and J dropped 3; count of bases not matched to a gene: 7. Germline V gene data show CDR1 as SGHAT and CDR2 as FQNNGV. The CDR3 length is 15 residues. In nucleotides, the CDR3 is TGTGCCAGCAGCTTCCCCACGGGGGGGGACTACGAGCAGTACTTC. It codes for CASSFPTGGDYEQYF.

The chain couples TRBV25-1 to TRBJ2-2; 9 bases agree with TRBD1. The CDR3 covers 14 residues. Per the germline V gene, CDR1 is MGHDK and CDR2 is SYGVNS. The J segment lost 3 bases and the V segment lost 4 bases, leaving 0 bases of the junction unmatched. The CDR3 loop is CASSGTGDTGELFF. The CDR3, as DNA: TGTGCCAGCAGTGGGACAGGGGACACCGGGGAGCTGTTTTTT.

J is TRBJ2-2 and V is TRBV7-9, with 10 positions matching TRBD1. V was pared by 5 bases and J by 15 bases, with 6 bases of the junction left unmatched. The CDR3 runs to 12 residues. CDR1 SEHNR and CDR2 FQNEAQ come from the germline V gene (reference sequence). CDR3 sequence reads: CASSLEDRGVFF. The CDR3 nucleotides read TGTGCCAGCAGCCTAGAGGACAGGGGGGTGTTTTTT.

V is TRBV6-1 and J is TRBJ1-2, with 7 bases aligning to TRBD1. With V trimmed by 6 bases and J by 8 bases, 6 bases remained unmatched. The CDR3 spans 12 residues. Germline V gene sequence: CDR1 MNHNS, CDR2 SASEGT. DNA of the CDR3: TGTGCCAGCAGCAACAGGGGAGGGGGCTACACCTTC. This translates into CASSNRGGGYTF.

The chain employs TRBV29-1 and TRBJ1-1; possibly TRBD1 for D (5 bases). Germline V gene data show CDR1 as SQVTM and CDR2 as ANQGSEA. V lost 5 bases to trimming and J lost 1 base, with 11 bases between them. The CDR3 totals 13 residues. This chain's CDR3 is CSVWDDWNTEAFF. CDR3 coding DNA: TGCAGCGTTTGGGACGATTGGAACACTGAAGCTTTCTTT.

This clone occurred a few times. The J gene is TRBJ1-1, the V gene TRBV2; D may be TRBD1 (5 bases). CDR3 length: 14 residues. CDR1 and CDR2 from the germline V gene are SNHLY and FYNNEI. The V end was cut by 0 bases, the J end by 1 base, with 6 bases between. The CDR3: CASSEAGGNTEAFF. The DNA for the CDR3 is TGTGCCAGCAGTGAAGCGGGGGGGAACACTGAAGCTTTCTTT.

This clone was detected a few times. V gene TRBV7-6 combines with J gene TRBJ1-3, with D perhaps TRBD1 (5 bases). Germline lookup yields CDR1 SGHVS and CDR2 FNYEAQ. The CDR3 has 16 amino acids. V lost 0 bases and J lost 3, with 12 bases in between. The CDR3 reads CASSLAGVHNGNTIYF. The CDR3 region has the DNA TGTGCCAGCAGCTTAGCAGGGGTGCATAATGGAAACACCATATATTTT.

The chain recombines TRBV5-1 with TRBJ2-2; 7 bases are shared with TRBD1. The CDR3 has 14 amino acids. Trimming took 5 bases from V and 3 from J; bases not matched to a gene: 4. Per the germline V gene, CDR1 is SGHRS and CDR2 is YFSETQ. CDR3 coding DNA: TGCGCCAGCAGACACAGGGGAGACACCGGGGAGCTGTTTTTT. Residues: CASRHRGDTGELFF.

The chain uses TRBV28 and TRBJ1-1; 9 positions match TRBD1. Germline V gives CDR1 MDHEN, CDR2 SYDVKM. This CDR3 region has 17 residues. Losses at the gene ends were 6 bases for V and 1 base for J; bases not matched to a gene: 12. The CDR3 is CASRNRDRAYTNTEAFF. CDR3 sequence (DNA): TGTGCCAGCAGGAACCGGGACAGGGCCTATACGAACACTGAAGCTTTCTTT. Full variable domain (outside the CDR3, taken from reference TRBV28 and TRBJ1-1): DVKVTQSSRYLVKRTGEKVFLECVQDMDHENMFWYRQDPGLGLRLIYFSYDVKMKEKGDIPEGYSVSREKKERFSLILESASTNQTSMYLCASRNRDRAYTNTEAFFGQGTRLTVV.

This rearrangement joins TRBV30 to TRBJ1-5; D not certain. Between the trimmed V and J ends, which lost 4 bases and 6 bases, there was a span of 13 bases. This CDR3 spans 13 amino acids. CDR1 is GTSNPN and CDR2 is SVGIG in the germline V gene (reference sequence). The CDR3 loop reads CAWTVGGGQPQHF. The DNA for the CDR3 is TGTGCCTGGACAGTCGGAGGAGGTCAGCCCCAGCATTTT.

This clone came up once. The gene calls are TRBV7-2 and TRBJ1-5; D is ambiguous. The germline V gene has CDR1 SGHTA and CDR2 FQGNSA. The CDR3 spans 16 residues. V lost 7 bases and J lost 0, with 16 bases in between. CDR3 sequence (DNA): TGTGCCAGCACCTCTCCTGGAGGCCTTAGCAATCAGCCCCAGCATTTT. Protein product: CASTSPGGLSNQPQHF. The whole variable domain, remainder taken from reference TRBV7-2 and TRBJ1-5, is GAGVSQSPSNKVTEKGKDVELRCDPISGHTALYWYRQSLGQGLEFLIYFQGNSAPDKSGLPSDRFSAERTGGSVSTLTIQRTQQEDSAVYLCASTSPGGLSNQPQHFGDGTRLSIL.

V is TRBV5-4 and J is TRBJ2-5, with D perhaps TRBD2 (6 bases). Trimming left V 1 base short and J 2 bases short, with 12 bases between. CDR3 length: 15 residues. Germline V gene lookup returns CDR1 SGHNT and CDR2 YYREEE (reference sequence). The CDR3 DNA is TGTGCCAGCAGCTTGACGGCGGGGATACAAGAGACCCAGTACTTC. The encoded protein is CASSLTAGIQETQYF.

This chain's CDR3 is CASSSRQGSLDTQYF. The CDR3 coding sequence is TGTGCCAGCAGCTCTCGCCAGGGGTCGTTAGATACGCAGTATTTT. This chain links TRBV4-2 with TRBJ2-3, with a tentative D call TRBD1 (6 bases). Between the trimmed V and J ends, which lost 5 bases and 5 bases, there was a span of 17 bases. Per germline, CDR1 LGHNA and CDR2 YNFKEQ. The CDR3 is 15 amino acids.

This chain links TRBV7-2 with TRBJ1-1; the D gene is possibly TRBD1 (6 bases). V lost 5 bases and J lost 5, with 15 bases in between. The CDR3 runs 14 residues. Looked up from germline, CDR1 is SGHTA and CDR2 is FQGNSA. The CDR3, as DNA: TGTGCCAGCAGCACCTGGGGGGCCGGGACTGAAGCTTTCTTT. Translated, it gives CASSTWGAGTEAFF.

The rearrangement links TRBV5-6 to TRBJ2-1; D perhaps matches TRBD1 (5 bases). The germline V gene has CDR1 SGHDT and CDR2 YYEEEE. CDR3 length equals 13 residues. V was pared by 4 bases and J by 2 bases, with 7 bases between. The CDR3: CASSQDTYNEQFF. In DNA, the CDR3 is TGTGCCAGCAGCCAGGACACCTACAATGAGCAGTTCTTC.

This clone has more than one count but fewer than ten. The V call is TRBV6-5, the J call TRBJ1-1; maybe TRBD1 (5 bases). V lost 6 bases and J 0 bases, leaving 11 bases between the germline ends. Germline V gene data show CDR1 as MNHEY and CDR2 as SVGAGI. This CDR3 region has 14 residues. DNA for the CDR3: TGTGCCAGCAGATTCGGGACCTTGAACACTGAAGCTTTCTTT. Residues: CASRFGTLNTEAFF.

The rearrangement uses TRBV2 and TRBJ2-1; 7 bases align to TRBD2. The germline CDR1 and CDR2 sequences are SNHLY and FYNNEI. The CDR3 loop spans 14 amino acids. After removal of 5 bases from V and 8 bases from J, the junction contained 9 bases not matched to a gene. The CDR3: CASSRGLGGYEQFF. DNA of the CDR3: TGTGCCAGCAGTCGCGGACTAGGAGGGTATGAGCAGTTCTTC.

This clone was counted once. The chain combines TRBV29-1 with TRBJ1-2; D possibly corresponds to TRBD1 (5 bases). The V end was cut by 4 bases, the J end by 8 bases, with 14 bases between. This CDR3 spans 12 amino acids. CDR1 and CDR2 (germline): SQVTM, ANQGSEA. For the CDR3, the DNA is TGCAGCGTTGCTGGGACCGCCGGAGGCTACACCTTC. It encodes CSVAGTAGGYTF.

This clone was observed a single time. The CDR3 region is CASRQRGLETQYF. The CDR3, as DNA: TGTGCCAGCAGGCAACGAGGACTGGAGACCCAGTACTTC. This sequence joins TRBV27 and TRBJ2-5, with a weak D call TRBD2 (5 bases). This CDR3 contains 13 residues. V was shortened by 6 bases and J by 5 bases, with 13 bases between the two germline ends. Germline assignment: CDR1 MNHEY and CDR2 SMNVEV (reference sequence).

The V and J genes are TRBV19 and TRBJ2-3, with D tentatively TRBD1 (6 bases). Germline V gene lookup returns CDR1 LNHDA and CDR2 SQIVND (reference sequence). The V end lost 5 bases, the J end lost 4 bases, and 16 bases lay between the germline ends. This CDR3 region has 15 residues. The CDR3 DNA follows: TGTGCCAGTAGTCCCACACAGGGCCCGGCAGATACGCAGTATTTT. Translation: CASSPTQGPADTQYF.

In DNA form, the CDR3 reads TGTGCCAGCAGCTTAGGCGCAGACCCCGGGGAGCTGTTTTTT. Protein sequence: CASSLGADPGELFF. V usage is TRBV11-2 and J usage is TRBJ2-2; D is unresolved. Looked up from germline, CDR1 is SGHAT and CDR2 is FQNNGV. The germline V and J ends were trimmed by 1 base and 6 bases, with 9 bases remaining between them. The CDR3 covers 14 residues.